Following are 6 T cell receptor beta chains from one sample sequenced in a study of identical twins. MiXCR was run by TCRdb on the 5' RACE reads, yielding one entry per CDR3 protein. The profile shows roughly 750,000 distinct CDR3 sequences, less than 25% of them singletons. This sample was also put to use in a study of T cells expressing NK-cell markers.

The sample comprised PBMCs. The receptor set was obtained from a woman aged 18-35 years in good health.

At least ten counts were recorded for this clonotype. The chain joins TRBV7-2 to TRBJ2-1; D unresolved. Germline V CDR1 and CDR2: SGHTA, FQGNSA. The CDR3 is 11 amino acids. V lost 5 bases to trimming and J lost 8 bases, with 7 bases between them. For the CDR3, the DNA is TGTGCCAGCAGCCCAGGTTATGAGCAGTTCTTC. It codes for CASSPGYEQFF.

This clonotype came up many times. The chain recombines TRBV29-1 with TRBJ2-7; TRBD1 agrees at 7 bases. CDR3 length equals 12 residues. Germline V gives CDR1 SQVTM, CDR2 ANQGSEA. The ends lost 5 bases at V and 5 bases at J; junction bases unmatched: 6. CDR3 amino acids: CSVRLQGNEQYF. CDR3 bases: TGCAGCGTTCGGCTACAGGGGAACGAGCAGTACTTC.

J is TRBJ2-1 and V is TRBV20-1, with 9 bases fitting TRBD2. The CDR3 spans 14 residues. The V gene end was trimmed by 0 bases and the J gene end by 6 bases; junction bases not matched to a gene: 3. Germline lookup yields CDR1 DFQATT and CDR2 SNEGSKA (reference sequence). The CDR3 DNA is TGCAGTGCTAGAGACCTTAGCGGGGGCAATGAGCAGTTCTTC. Amino acid sequence: CSARDLSGGNEQFF.

The V and J genes are TRBV5-1 and TRBJ2-1; maybe TRBD2 (6 bases). The V gene's germline CDR1 is SGHRS and CDR2 YFSETQ. V lost 6 bases, J lost 4 bases, and 14 bases lay in between. The CDR3 spans 14 residues. In DNA form, the CDR3 reads TGCGCCAGCACCCGGGGGTTGGGGTACAATGAGCAGTTCTTC. Its translation is CASTRGLGYNEQFF.

The chain is built from TRBV5-6 and TRBJ1-5; D is unclear. Between the trimmed V and J ends, which lost 4 bases and 9 bases, there was a span of 14 bases. This CDR3 comprises 13 residues. Germline CDR1 reads SGHDT; CDR2 reads YYEEEE. This CDR3 reads CASSPPTGRPQHF. In nucleotides, the CDR3 is TGTGCCAGCAGCCCCCCAACCGGCAGGCCCCAGCATTTT.

The V call is TRBV24-1, the J call TRBJ1-2, with D uncertain. Trimming took off 7 bases at V and 2 bases at J, with 16 bases between the two ends. The CDR3 consists of 15 residues. The V gene's germline CDR1 is KGHDR and CDR2 SFDVKD. CDR3 residues: CATSGCHVANYGYTF. CDR3 nucleotide sequence: TGTGCCACCAGCGGATGCCACGTAGCCAACTATGGCTACACCTTC.